Listed here are 31 T cell receptor beta chains from one sample, sequenced in a study of regulatory T cells in long-lasting Graves disease. With iRepertoire HTBI primers and Arm-PCR of CDR3 regions, TCR beta libraries were built. TCRdb itself ran the multiplex PCR reads through MiXCR, one entry per CDR3 protein. This sample has 420,000 or so distinct CDR3 sequences, with roughly 15% found just once. This sample's time point: newly diagnosed GD, antithyroid drugs for less than 3 months. PBMC-extracted RNA yielded the TCR library. This sample was shared with a second study, whose subject was T cells in Graves' hyperthyroidism and ophthalmopathy.

Sequences were derived from peripheral blood mononuclear cells (PBMCs), sampled at new diagnosis, from a patient treated with antithyroid drugs. Receptors were obtained from a woman between 18 and 29 years old with Graves disease.

This clonotype was observed at least ten times. The J gene is TRBJ1-1, the V gene TRBV27; 7 nucleotides line up with TRBD1. J was trimmed by 4 bases and V by 3 bases; bases with no gene match: 5. CDR1 is MNHEY, CDR2 SMNVEV, per germline (reference sequence). CDR3 length equals 14 residues. In DNA, the CDR3 is TGTGCCAGCAGTTTCCGGGACAGAGGCACTGAAGCTTTCTTT. Protein: CASSFRDRGTEAFF.

This clonotype was seen ten or more times. This rearrangement joins TRBV28 to TRBJ2-3; 7 bases line up with TRBD2. Germline trimming cut 3 bases from V and 5 bases from J; bases unmatched to any gene: 11. Looked up from germline, CDR1 is MDHEN and CDR2 is SYDVKM. The CDR3 is 16 amino acids. The CDR3 is CASSLIGGGPVDTQYF. CDR3 in DNA: TGTGCCAGCAGTTTGATCGGGGGAGGGCCGGTAGATACGCAGTATTTT.

The chain is built from TRBV25-1 and TRBJ2-1; 7 bases line up with TRBD1. Germline CDR1 and CDR2: MGHDK and SYGVNS. V lost 3 bases to trimming and J lost 7 bases; unmatched junction nucleotides: 9. The CDR3 loop spans 15 amino acids. CDR3 nucleotide sequence: TGTGCCAGCAGTGACCCCGGGGACAGCCGAAATGAGCAGTTCTTC. Translating gives CASSDPGDSRNEQFF.

The chain links TRBV30 to TRBJ1-6; 8 nucleotides line up with TRBD1. Germline assignment: CDR1 GTSNPN and CDR2 SVGIG (reference sequence). V trimming: 7 bases; J trimming: 10 bases; junction bases outside the gene matches: 6. This CDR3 has 12 amino acids. In DNA, the CDR3 is TGTGCCTATCAGACAGGGGAATCACCCCTCCACTTT. Translated: CAYQTGESPLHF.

Ten or more counts support this clonotype. The chain couples TRBV2 to TRBJ1-2; D ambiguous. Germline CDR1 and CDR2: SNHLY and FYNNEI. V dropped 6 bases and J dropped 2 bases, with 7 bases sitting between them. The CDR3 extends over 12 amino acids. The CDR3 protein is CASRALNYGYTF. CDR3 sequence (DNA): TGTGCCAGCAGAGCTCTCAACTATGGCTACACCTTC.

This clonotype was seen repeatedly, ten times or more. V and J are TRBV6-1 and TRBJ2-3; D not resolved. Germline lookup yields CDR1 MNHNS and CDR2 SASEGT. The V gene lost 6 bases and the J gene lost 4 bases, with 11 bases spanning the gap. The CDR3 is 13 residues long. CDR3 DNA sequence: TGTGCCAGCAGAAGTCCTGGACCAGATACGCAGTATTTT. Protein product: CASRSPGPDTQYF.

There are many counts of this clonotype. The chain combines TRBV11-2 with TRBJ2-2; 10 bases map to TRBD2. Germline assignment: CDR1 SGHAT and CDR2 FQNNGV. The CDR3 consists of 17 residues. J lost 4 bases, V lost 5 bases, and 10 bases had no gene match. The CDR3 here is CASSDFGAGGPTGELFF. The CDR3 DNA reads as TGTGCCAGCAGCGATTTTGGAGCGGGAGGGCCCACCGGGGAGCTGTTTTTT.

This clonotype was counted ten times or more. The rearrangement links TRBV28 to TRBJ2-7, with 7 bases lining up with TRBD2. This CDR3 contains 12 residues. Germline assignment: CDR1 MDHEN and CDR2 SYDVKM. V shed 5 bases and J 7 bases; nucleotides not matched to a gene: 5. The CDR3 here is CASSAGVQEQYF. The DNA for the CDR3 is TGTGCCAGCAGTGCGGGAGTGCAGGAGCAGTACTTC.

The table lists this clonotype with many counts. The J gene is TRBJ1-1, the V gene TRBV5-6; the match to TRBD1 covers 7 bases. The CDR3 is made up of 15 amino acids. Germline CDR1 and CDR2: SGHDT and YYEEEE. V dropped 2 bases and J dropped 7; count of bases not matched to a gene: 11. The CDR3, as DNA: TGTGCCAGCAGCTTAGGGGGGACAGCATCCGGTGAAGCTTTCTTT. The encoded protein is CASSLGGTASGEAFF.

As to this clonotype: A far larger clone is only one base removed, so a read error is likely. V gene TRBV27 combines with J gene TRBJ2-3; 7 nucleotides match TRBD2. In germline, CDR1 is MNHEY, CDR2 SMNVEV (reference sequence). The length of the CDR3 is 15 residues. Trimming removed 6 bases from V and 3 bases from J; junction bases left unmatched: 9. Here the CDR3 DNA reads TGTGCCAGCAGCCCAGACTGGCGGGGGACAGATACGCAGTATTTT. Translating it yields CASSPDWRGTDTQYF.

The genes are TRBV7-9 and TRBJ1-5; maybe TRBD1 (6 bases). Trimming took 1 base from V and 7 from J, leaving 17 bases between them. Germline-derived CDR1 and CDR2 are SEHNR and FQNEAQ (reference sequence). This CDR3 region has 16 residues. Here the CDR3 DNA reads TGTGCCAGCAGCTTAGGCGGGATCCCCACAGGGCAGCCCCAGCATTTT. Its translation: CASSLGGIPTGQPQHF.

This clonotype was observed many times. Written as DNA, the CDR3 is TGTGCCGCTGGGGATGAGCAGTTCTTC. Encoded protein: CAAGDEQFF. The chain couples TRBV28 to TRBJ2-1; no reliable D call. The CDR3 consists of 9 residues. V was trimmed by 11 bases and J by 8 bases, leaving 7 bases between them. Germline V lookup: CDR1 MDHEN, CDR2 SYDVKM.

This clonotype was recorded at least ten times. The V and J genes are TRBV15 and TRBJ2-3; D is perhaps TRBD2 (6 bases). The V gene's germline CDR1 is LNHNV and CDR2 YYDKDF (reference sequence). V lost 5 bases and J lost 1, with 19 bases in between. The CDR3 is 17 amino acids. CDR3 DNA sequence: TGTGCCACCAGCGGCTGGACTACCGGGAGCGGCACAGATACGCAGTATTTT. Protein: CATSGWTTGSGTDTQYF.

This clonotype was recorded at least ten times. This chain uses TRBV7-2 with TRBJ2-7, with 7 bases identical to TRBD2. Germline loops: CDR1 SGHTA, CDR2 FQGNSA. The junction had 6 bases not matched to a gene; V was cut back by 4 bases and J by 3 bases. The length of the CDR3 is 14 residues. The CDR3 region is CASSSQAGNYEQYF. CDR3 coding DNA: TGTGCCAGCAGCTCGCAAGCGGGAAACTACGAGCAGTACTTC.

The chain couples TRBV7-3 to TRBJ1-2, with unresolved D. CDR3 size: 14 residues. The germline CDR1 and CDR2 sequences are SGHTA and FQGTGA. Trimming stripped 5 bases from V and 2 bases from J, with 12 bases between. The CDR3 bases are TGTGCCAGCAGCCCCGGTGGCGGGAACTATGGCTACACCTTC. Translated: CASSPGGGNYGYTF.

The chain recombines TRBV19 with TRBJ2-3; no firm D call. This CDR3 is 14 amino acids long. The germline V and J ends were trimmed by 0 bases and 3 bases, with 7 bases remaining between them. Per germline, CDR1 LNHDA and CDR2 SQIVND (reference sequence). DNA for the CDR3: TGTGCCAGTAGTATAGATCACGCGACAGATACGCAGTATTTT. Encoded protein: CASSIDHATDTQYF.

The chain uses TRBV4-1 and TRBJ2-7, with D unresolved. This CDR3 comprises 15 residues. The V end lost 1 base, the J end lost 2 bases, and 12 bases lay between the germline ends. The germline V gene has CDR1 MGHRA and CDR2 YSYEKL. DNA of the CDR3: TGCGCCAGCAGCCAAGGTCGGCTGGCCGCCTACGAGCAGTACTTC. It translates to CASSQGRLAAYEQYF.

The table lists this clonotype with many counts. The chain links TRBV28 to TRBJ2-7, with 9 bases fitting TRBD1. Germline-derived CDR1 and CDR2 are MDHEN and SYDVKM. V lost 5 bases, J lost 1 base, and 3 bases stayed unmatched. The CDR3 loop spans 14 amino acids. CDR3 DNA sequence: TGTGCCAGCAGTAGGACAGGGGTTTCCTACGAGCAGTACTTC. Amino acid sequence: CASSRTGVSYEQYF.

The gene calls are TRBV28 and TRBJ2-5; TRBD2 matches 11 bases. V lost 6 bases, J lost 2 bases, and 14 bases stayed unmatched. Germline V gives CDR1 MDHEN, CDR2 SYDVKM. This CDR3 spans 18 amino acids. The CDR3 DNA reads as TGTGCCAGCAGCCCCCTGGCCCCGACTAGCGGGAATCAAGAGACCCAGTACTTC. This gives the protein CASSPLAPTSGNQETQYF. The whole variable domain, filled in from reference TRBV28 and TRBJ2-5, reads DVKVTQSSRYLVKRTGEKVFLECVQDMDHENMFWYRQDPGLGLRLIYFSYDVKMKEKGDIPEGYSVSREKKERFSLILESASTNQTSMYLCASSPLAPTSGNQETQYFGPGTRLLVL.

This chain uses TRBV19 with TRBJ2-1; maybe TRBD2 (6 bases). V shed 10 bases and J shed 9 bases, with 10 bases lying between them. The CDR3 extends over 10 amino acids. Per germline, CDR1 LNHDA and CDR2 SQIVND (reference sequence). In DNA form, the CDR3 reads TGTGCCACCGGGGAGGCTGAGCAGTTCTTC. Its protein is CATGEAEQFF.

This clonotype was observed at least ten times. The chain uses TRBV6-1 and TRBJ1-1; D ambiguous. The V end lost 6 bases, the J end lost 3 bases, and 8 bases lay between the germline ends. The CDR3 loop spans 12 amino acids. CDR1 is MNHNS and CDR2 is SASEGT in the germline V gene. Here the CDR3 reads CASSPGYTEAFF. The CDR3 nucleotides are TGTGCCAGCAGCCCGGGGTACACTGAAGCTTTCTTT.

This clonotype was seen at least ten times. The V call is TRBV24-1, the J call TRBJ2-7, with 11 bases lining up with TRBD2. With 6 bases clipped from V and 4 bases from J, the junction kept 7 bases outside the gene matches. The germline V gene encodes CDR1 KGHDR and CDR2 SFDVKD. This CDR3 is built from 15 residues. The CDR3 coding sequence is TGTGCCACCAGTCCATCAACTAGCGGGAGTTACGAGCAGTACTTC. Translation gives CATSPSTSGSYEQYF.

This clonotype was picked up a small number of times. The chain carries TRBV20-1 and TRBJ2-2; D remains unclear. V was shortened by 1 base and J by 4 bases, with 19 bases between the two germline ends. Germline V lookup: CDR1 DFQATT, CDR2 SNEGSKA (reference sequence). This CDR3 comprises 17 residues. CDR3: CSARAAPTKSGTGELFF. CDR3 DNA sequence: TGCAGTGCTAGAGCCGCCCCTACTAAGTCGGGCACCGGGGAGCTGTTTTTT.

This clonotype was observed a single time. This sequence joins TRBV30 and TRBJ2-2; 9 bases agree with TRBD1. From germline, CDR1 is GTSNPN and CDR2 SVGIG (reference sequence). The CDR3 runs to 15 residues. V was clipped by 4 bases and J by 7 bases; unmatched bases: 10. The CDR3 DNA reads TGTGCCTGGAACCCCGGGACAGGGACGATCGGGGAGCTGTTTTTT. Amino acid sequence: CAWNPGTGTIGELFF.

The V and J genes are TRBV20-1 and TRBJ2-1; 10 nucleotides align to TRBD1. V lost 0 bases and J lost 1; bases outside the gene matches: 3. In germline, CDR1 is DFQATT, CDR2 SNEGSKA (reference sequence). The CDR3 spans 16 residues. The CDR3 coding sequence is TGCAGTGCTAGAGAGAGGACAGGGGGGTCCTACAATGAGCAGTTCTTC. It codes for CSARERTGGSYNEQFF.

The chain employs TRBV18 and TRBJ2-7; no firm D call. Germline V CDR1 and CDR2: KGHSH, LQKENI. With 3 bases removed from V and 4 bases from J, the gap between germline ends came to 10 bases. CDR3 length: 13 residues. The CDR3 region is CASSPIKEYEQYF. The DNA for the CDR3 is TGTGCCAGCTCACCGATTAAGGAGTACGAGCAGTACTTC.

In its sample, this clonotype was seen many times. The chain couples TRBV5-5 to TRBJ2-1; D is uncertain. Germline V lookup: CDR1 SGHKS, CDR2 YYEKEE (reference sequence). Trimming removed 0 bases at V and 9 bases at J, with 10 bases between. This CDR3 has 13 amino acids. The CDR3 sequence: CASSLDGAGEQFF. As DNA, the CDR3 is TGTGCCAGCAGCTTGGACGGCGCCGGTGAGCAGTTCTTC.

This clonotype was recorded at least ten times. In nucleotides, the CDR3 is TGTGCCAGCAGCCAAGTCCCGCGTTTCAACGAGCAGTACTTC. This sequence encodes CASSQVPRFNEQYF. The chain joins TRBV3-1 to TRBJ2-7; D not certain. The CDR3 runs to 14 residues. CDR1 is LGHDT and CDR2 is YNNKEL in the germline V gene (reference sequence). V lost 1 base to trimming and J lost 5 bases, with 12 bases between them.

This clonotype showed up many times. The rearrangement joins TRBV12-3 or TRBV12-4 to TRBJ2-7; 16 bases agree with TRBD2. J was trimmed by 4 bases and V by 6 bases; bases with no gene match: 3. This CDR3 is 15 amino acids long. This chain's CDR3 is CASRGTSGRAYEQYF. CDR3 sequence (DNA): TGTGCCAGCAGGGGGACTAGCGGGAGGGCTTACGAGCAGTACTTC.

In this sample, this clonotype turned up many times. This chain links TRBV9 with TRBJ2-3; TRBD2 aligns across 8 bases. The V segment lost 0 bases and the J segment 8 bases; nucleotides outside the gene matches: 8. Germline V gene data show CDR1 as SGDLS and CDR2 as YYNGEE. The CDR3 sequence is 15 residues long. The CDR3 here is CASSVDRTSYRTQYF. The CDR3 nucleotides read TGTGCCAGCAGCGTAGATCGGACTAGCTACCGTACGCAGTATTTT.

There are many counts of this clonotype. The chain joins TRBV11-3 to TRBJ2-1; TRBD1 agrees at 8 bases. CDR3 size: 16 residues. Germline-derived CDR1 and CDR2 are SGHNT and YENEEA. The J segment lost 3 bases and the V segment lost 5 bases, leaving 9 bases of the junction unmatched. The CDR3 DNA reads as TGTGCCAGCAGCCCCAATGGACAGGGTCGCTACAATGAGCAGTTCTTC. It codes for CASSPNGQGRYNEQFF. The whole variable domain, remainder taken from reference TRBV11-3 and TRBJ2-1, is EAGVVQSPRYKIIEKKQPVAFWCNPISGHNTLYWYLQNLGQGPELLIRYENEEAVDDSQLPKDRFSAERLKGVDSTLKIQPAELGDSAVYLCASSPNGQGRYNEQFFGPGTRLTVL.